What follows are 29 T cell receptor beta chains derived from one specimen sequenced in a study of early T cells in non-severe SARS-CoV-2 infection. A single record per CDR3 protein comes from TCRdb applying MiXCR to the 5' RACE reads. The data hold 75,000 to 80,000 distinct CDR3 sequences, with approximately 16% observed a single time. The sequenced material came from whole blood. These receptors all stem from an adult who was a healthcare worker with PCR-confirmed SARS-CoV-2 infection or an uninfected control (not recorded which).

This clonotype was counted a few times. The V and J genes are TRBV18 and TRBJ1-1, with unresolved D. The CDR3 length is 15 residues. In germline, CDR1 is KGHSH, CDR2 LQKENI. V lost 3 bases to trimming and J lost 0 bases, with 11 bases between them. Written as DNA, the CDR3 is TGTGCCAGCTCACCGGGCAGCGTTATGAACACTGAAGCTTTCTTT. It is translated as CASSPGSVMNTEAFF.

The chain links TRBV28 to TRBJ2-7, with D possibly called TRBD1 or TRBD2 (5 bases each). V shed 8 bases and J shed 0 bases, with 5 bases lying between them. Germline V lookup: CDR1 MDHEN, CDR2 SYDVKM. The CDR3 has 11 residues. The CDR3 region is CASGTSYEQYF. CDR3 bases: TGTGCCAGCGGGACCTCCTACGAGCAGTACTTC.

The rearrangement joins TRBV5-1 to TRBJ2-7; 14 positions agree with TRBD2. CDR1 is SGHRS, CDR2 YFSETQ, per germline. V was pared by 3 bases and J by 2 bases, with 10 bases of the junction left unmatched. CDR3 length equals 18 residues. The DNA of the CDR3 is TGCGCCAGCAGCTCTGGACTAGCGGGAGGAGGTGCGACCTACGAGCAGTACTTC. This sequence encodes CASSSGLAGGGATYEQYF.

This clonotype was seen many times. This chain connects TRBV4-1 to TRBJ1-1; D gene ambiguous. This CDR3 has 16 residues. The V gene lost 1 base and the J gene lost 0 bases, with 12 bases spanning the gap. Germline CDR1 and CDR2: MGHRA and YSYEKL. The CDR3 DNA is TGCGCCAGCAGCCAAGGAGGGAAACCCATGAACACTGAAGCTTTCTTT. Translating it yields CASSQGGKPMNTEAFF.

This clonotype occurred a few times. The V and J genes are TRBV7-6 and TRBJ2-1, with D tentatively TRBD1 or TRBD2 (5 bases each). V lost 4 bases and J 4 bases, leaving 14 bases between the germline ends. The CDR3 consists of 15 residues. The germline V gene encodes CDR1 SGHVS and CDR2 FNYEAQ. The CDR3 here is CASSYAGAGYNEQFF. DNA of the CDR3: TGTGCCAGCAGCTACGCCGGGGCCGGATACAATGAGCAGTTCTTC.

CDR3 sequence reads: CASSPGQLSYEQYF. CDR3 DNA: TGTGCCAGCAGCCCCGGACAGCTCTCCTACGAGCAGTACTTC. The chain couples TRBV11-2 to TRBJ2-7, with a weak D call TRBD1 (6 bases). The V gene lost 5 bases and the J gene lost 0 bases, with 11 bases spanning the gap. This CDR3 spans 14 amino acids. The V gene's germline CDR1 is SGHAT and CDR2 FQNNGV.

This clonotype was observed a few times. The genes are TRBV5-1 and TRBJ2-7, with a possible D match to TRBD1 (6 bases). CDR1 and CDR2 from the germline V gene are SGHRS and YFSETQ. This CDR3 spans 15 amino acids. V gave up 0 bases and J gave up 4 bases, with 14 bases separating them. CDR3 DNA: TGCGCCAGCAGCTTGGAGGGGACAACCACTTACGAGCAGTACTTC. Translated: CASSLEGTTTYEQYF.

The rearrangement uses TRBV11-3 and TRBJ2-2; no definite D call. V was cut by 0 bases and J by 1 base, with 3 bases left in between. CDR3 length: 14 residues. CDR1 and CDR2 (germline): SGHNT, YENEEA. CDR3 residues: CASSLDLNTGELFF. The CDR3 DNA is TGTGCCAGCAGCTTAGATCTGAACACCGGGGAGCTGTTTTTT.

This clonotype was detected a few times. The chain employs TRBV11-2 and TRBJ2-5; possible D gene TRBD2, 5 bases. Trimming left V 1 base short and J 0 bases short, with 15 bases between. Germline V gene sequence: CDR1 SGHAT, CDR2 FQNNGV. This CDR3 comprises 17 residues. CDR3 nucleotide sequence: TGTGCCAGCAGCTTAGCCCGGCACACGGGGTACCAAGAGACCCAGTACTTC. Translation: CASSLARHTGYQETQYF.

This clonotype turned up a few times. CDR3: CATSDFPGATQYF. The CDR3 bases are TGTGCCACCAGTGATTTTCCAGGGGCGACCCAGTACTTC. The rearrangement links TRBV24-1 to TRBJ2-5, with D possibly matching TRBD1 (6 bases). The V and J ends lost 1 base and 7 bases respectively, with 9 bases between them. The CDR3 totals 13 residues. Per germline, CDR1 KGHDR and CDR2 SFDVKD.

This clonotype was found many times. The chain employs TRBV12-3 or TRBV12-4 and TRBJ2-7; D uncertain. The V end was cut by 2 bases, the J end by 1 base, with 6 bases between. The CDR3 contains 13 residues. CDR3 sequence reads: CASSLQQSYEQYF. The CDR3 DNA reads TGTGCCAGCAGTTTACAACAGTCCTACGAGCAGTACTTC.

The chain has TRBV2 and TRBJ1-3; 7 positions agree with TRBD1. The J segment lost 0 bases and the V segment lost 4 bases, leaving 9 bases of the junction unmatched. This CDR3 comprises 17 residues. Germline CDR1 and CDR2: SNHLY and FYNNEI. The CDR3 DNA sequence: TGTGCCAGCAGTGGCCTGGGACAGTTACGCTCTGGAAACACCATATATTTT. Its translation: CASSGLGQLRSGNTIYF.

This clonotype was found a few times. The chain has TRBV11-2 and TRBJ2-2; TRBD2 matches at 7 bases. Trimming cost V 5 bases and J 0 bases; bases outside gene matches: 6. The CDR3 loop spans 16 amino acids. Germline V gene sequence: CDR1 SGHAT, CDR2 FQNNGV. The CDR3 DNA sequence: TGTGCCAGCAGCCTACTACGGGGGGCGAACACCGGGGAGCTGTTTTTT. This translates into CASSLLRGANTGELFF.

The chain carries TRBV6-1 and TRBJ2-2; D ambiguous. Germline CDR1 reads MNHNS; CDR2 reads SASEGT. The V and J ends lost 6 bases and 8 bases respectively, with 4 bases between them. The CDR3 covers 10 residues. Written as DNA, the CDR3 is TGTGCCAGCAGCAGTGGGGAGCTGTTTTTT. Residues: CASSSGELFF.

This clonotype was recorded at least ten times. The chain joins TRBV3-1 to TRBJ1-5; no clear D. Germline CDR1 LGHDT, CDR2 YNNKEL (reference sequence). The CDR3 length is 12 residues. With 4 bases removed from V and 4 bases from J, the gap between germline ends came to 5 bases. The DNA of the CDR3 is TGTGCCAGCAGCCTCCTGAATCAGCCCCAGCATTTT. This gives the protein CASSLLNQPQHF.

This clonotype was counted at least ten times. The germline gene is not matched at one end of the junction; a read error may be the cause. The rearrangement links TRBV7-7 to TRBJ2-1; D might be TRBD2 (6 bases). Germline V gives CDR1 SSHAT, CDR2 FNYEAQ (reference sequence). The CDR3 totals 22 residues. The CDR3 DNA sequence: TGTGCTAGCAGCTTAGCGCCTCTTGGACTACCCTCGCCAAACTTCTCCTACAATGAGCAGTTCTTC. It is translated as CASSLAPLGLPSPNFSYNEQFF. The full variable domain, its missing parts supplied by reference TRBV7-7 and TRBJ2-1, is GAGVSQSPRYKVTKRGQDVTLRCDPISSHATLYWYQQALGQGPEFLTYFNYEAQPDKSGLPSDRFSAERPEGSISTLTIQRTEQRDSAMYRCASSLAPLGLPSPNFSYNEQFFGPGTRLTVL.

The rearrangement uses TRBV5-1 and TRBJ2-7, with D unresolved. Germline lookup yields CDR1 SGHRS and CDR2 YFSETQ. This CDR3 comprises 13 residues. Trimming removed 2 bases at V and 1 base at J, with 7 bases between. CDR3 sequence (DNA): TGCGCCAGCAGCTTACTTGGGTCCTACGAGCAGTACTTC. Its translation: CASSLLGSYEQYF. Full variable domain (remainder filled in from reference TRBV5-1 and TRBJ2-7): KAGVTQTPRYLIKTRGQQVTLSCSPISGHRSVSWYQQTPGQGLQFLFEYFSETQRNKGNFPGRFSGRQFSNSRSEMNVSTLELGDSALYLCASSLLGSYEQYFGPGTRLTVT.

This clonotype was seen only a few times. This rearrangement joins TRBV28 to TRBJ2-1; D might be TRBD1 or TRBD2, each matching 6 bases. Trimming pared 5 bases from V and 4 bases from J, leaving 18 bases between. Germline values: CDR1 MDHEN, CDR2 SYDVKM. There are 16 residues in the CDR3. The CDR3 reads CASSPRLGGLYNEQFF. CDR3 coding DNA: TGTGCCAGCAGTCCCCGACTAGGGGGGCTATACAATGAGCAGTTCTTC.

CDR3 loop: CASSRPGAAEAFF. The CDR3, as DNA: TGTGCCAGCAGTCGGCCAGGGGCGGCTGAAGCTTTCTTT. The rearrangement joins TRBV25-1 to TRBJ1-1; D perhaps matches TRBD1 (6 bases). CDR3 length: 13 amino acids. Germline values: CDR1 MGHDK, CDR2 SYGVNS. V lost 5 bases, J lost 6 bases, and 13 bases lay in between.

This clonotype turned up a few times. The CDR3 here is CASSPGRDEQFF. In nucleotides, the CDR3 is TGTGCCAGCAGCCCAGGGCGGGATGAGCAGTTCTTC. The J gene is TRBJ2-1, the V gene TRBV7-8; D tentatively reads TRBD1 or TRBD2 (5 bases each). This CDR3 comprises 12 residues. The V gene's germline CDR1 is SGHVS and CDR2 FQNEAQ. The V and J ends lost 5 bases and 8 bases respectively, with 10 bases between them.

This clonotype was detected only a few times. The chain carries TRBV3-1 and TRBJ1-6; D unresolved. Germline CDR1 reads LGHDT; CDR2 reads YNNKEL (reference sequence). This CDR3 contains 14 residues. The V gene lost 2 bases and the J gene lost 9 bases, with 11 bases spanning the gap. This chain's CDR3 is CASSQSPFRSPLHF. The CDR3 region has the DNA TGTGCCAGCAGCCAATCCCCGTTTCGTTCACCCCTCCACTTT.

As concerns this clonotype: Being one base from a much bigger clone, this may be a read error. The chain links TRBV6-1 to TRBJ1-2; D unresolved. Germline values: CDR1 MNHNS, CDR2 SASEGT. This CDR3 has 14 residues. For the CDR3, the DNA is TGTACCAGCAGTGATGGGCGGAGTAACTATGGCTACACCTTC. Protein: CTSSDGRSNYGYTF.

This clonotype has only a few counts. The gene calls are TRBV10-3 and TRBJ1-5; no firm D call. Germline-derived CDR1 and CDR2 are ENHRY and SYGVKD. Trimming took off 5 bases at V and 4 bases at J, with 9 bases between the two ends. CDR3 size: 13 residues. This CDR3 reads CAISSAGNQPQHF. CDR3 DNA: TGTGCCATCAGTTCTGCGGGGAATCAGCCCCAGCATTTT.

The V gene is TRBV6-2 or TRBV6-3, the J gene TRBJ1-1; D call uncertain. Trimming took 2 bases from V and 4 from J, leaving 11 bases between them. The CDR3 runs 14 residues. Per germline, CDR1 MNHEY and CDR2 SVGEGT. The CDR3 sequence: CASSYDRAATEAFF. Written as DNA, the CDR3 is TGTGCCAGCAGTTACGATCGGGCGGCCACTGAAGCTTTCTTT.

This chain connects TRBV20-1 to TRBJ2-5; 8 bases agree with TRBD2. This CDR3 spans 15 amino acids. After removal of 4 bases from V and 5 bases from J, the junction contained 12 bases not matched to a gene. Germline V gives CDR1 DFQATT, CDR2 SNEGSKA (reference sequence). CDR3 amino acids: CSANSTGGPLETQYF. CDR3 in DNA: TGCAGTGCTAACAGTACGGGAGGGCCCTTGGAGACCCAGTACTTC.

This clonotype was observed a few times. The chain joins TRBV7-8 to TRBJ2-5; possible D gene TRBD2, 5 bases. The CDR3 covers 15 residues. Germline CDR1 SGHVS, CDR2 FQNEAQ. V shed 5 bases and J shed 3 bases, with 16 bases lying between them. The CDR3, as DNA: TGTGCCAGCAGCCCCGAGGTGTCGCGGGAAGAGACCCAGTACTTC. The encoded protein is CASSPEVSREETQYF.

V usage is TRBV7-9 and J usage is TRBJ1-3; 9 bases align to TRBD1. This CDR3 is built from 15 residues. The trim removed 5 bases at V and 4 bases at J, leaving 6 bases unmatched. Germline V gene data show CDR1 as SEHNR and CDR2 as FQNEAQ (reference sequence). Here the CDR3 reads CASSPGQGPGNTIYF. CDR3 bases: TGTGCCAGCAGCCCTGGACAGGGGCCGGGAAACACCATATATTTT.

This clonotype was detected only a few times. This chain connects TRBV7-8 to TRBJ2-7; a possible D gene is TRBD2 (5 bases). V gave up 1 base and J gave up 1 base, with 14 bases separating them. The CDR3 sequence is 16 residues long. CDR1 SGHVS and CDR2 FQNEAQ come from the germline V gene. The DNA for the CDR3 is TGTGCCAGCAGCTTAGGTTTGGTCGGGGATTCCTACGAGCAGTACTTC. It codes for CASSLGLVGDSYEQYF.

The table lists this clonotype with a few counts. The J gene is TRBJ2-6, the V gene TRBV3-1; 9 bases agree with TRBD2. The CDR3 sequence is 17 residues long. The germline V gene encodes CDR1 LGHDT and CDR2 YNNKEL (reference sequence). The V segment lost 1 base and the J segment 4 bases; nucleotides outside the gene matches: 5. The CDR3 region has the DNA TGTGCCAGCAGCCAAGGTAGCGGGAGACCCGGGGCCAACGTCCTGACTTTC. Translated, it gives CASSQGSGRPGANVLTF.